Detailed here is one T cell receptor beta chain. What it binds is not known. The same CDR3 arises from other DNA sequences in this sample as well. The data were obtained in a study of shared clonotypes between healthy human individuals. Sorted-subset replicate PCRs used 150 to 200 ng DNA, approximately 33,000 T cell genomes. Sequencing was performed with immunoSEQ multiplex PCR; in TCRdb, only in-frame clones are kept and a portion is missing. The data show under 600,000 clones, about 96% seen once. General observations from the study: Clonotypes that were shared across several donors made up 4.5% to 5% of naive CD4 clonotypes. Collection of samples was limited to blood; tissue repertoires likely differ.

Splitting of CD4+ cells produced CD45RA+ naive and CD45RA-negative memory subsets. Germline values: CDR1 SGHRS, CDR2 YFSETQ. The CDR3 totals 14 residues. V shed 4 bases and J 1 base; nucleotides not matched to a gene: 3. Sequencing was done on a sample of naive CD4+ T cells sorted from blood. Subset in this sample: CD45RA+ positively selected. The clonotype was recovered from a woman in her twenties or thirties in good health. V gene TRBV5-1 combines with J gene TRBJ2-7, with TRBD2 identical over 9 bases. Here the CDR3 DNA reads TGCGCCAGCAGCCTGACTAGCGGTTCCTACGAGCAGTACTTC. It specifies CASSLTSGSYEQYF.